This passage covers 13 T cell receptor beta chains from one sample sequenced in a study of beta chain features in type 1 diabetes. General study findings and limits: Within each of all four CD4+ subsets, Type 1 diabetes patients had TCRB CDR3s that were moderately but significantly shorter.

Investigators reverse transcribed all isolated RNA, so they sequenced expressed TCRB transcripts. Profiling relied on immunoSEQ multiplex PCR, and the TCRdb table lists in-frame clones only, not all of them. Found here are 600,000 to 700,000 clones, 9.5% to 15% of them singletons; the top ten hold more than 0.1%. For these receptors, no antigen is known. Sequencing used naive CD4+ T cells from blood. These receptor sequences come from a man aged 25 to 40 with type 1 diabetes.

The J gene is TRBJ1-6, the V gene TRBV5-1, with TRBD1 matching over 7 bases. V dropped 0 bases and J dropped 6; count of bases not matched to a gene: 3. Germline assignment: CDR1 SGHRS and CDR2 YFSETQ. The CDR3 totals 15 residues. This chain's CDR3 is CASSLVGDSNSPLHF. CDR3 bases: TGCGCCAGCAGCTTGGTGGGGGACAGTAATTCACCCCTCCACTTT.

The chain joins TRBV11-2 to TRBJ1-4, with D possibly matching TRBD1 (6 bases). The CDR3 is 14 residues long. The germline V gene encodes CDR1 SGHAT and CDR2 FQNNGV. The V and J ends lost 5 bases and 8 bases respectively, with 15 bases between them. The CDR3 nucleotides read TGTGCCAGCAGCCCGCGGGACATGTGGGAAAAACTGTTTTTT. This encodes CASSPRDMWEKLFF.

This clone has only a few counts. CDR3 nucleotide sequence: TGTGCCTGGAGTGTCAGTGGTCTCTATAATTCACCCCTCCACTTT. The encoded protein is CAWSVSGLYNSPLHF. This chain connects TRBV30 to TRBJ1-6; D not certain. V was pared by 0 bases and J by 3 bases, with 9 bases between. Germline lookup yields CDR1 GTSNPN and CDR2 SVGIG (reference sequence). CDR3 length: 15 residues.

The gene calls are TRBV5-4 and TRBJ1-2, with 8 bases fitting TRBD1. V lost 3 bases to trimming and J lost 8 bases; unmatched junction nucleotides: 9. CDR1 and CDR2 from the germline V gene are SGHNT and YYREEE (reference sequence). This CDR3 is 14 amino acids long. CDR3 loop: CASSWSPTGEGYTF. The CDR3 nucleotides read TGTGCCAGCAGCTGGTCGCCGACAGGGGAAGGCTACACCTTC.

This clone was recorded a few times. The J gene is TRBJ2-1, the V gene TRBV25-1; TRBD1 matches 7 bases. With V trimmed by 3 bases and J by 7 bases, 3 bases remained unmatched. Germline V gene data show CDR1 as MGHDK and CDR2 as SYGVNS. CDR3 length: 13 residues. The CDR3 bases are TGTGCCAGCAGTGATTACAGGGGTAATGAGCAGTTCTTC. It translates to CASSDYRGNEQFF. Together with reference TRBV25-1 and TRBJ2-1, the CDR3 gives the full variable domain: EADIYQTPRYLVIGTGKKITLECSQTMGHDKMYWYQQDPGMELHLIHYSYGVNSTEKGDLSSESTVSRIRTEHFPLTLESARPSHTSQYLCASSDYRGNEQFFGPGTRLTVL.

This clone was counted only a few times. V and J are TRBV19 and TRBJ1-1; tentatively, D is TRBD1 (6 bases). This CDR3 is built from 13 residues. The V and J ends lost 7 bases and 0 bases respectively, with 9 bases between them. Looked up from germline, CDR1 is LNHDA and CDR2 is SQIVND (reference sequence). The CDR3: CASIRTVNTEAFF. CDR3 in DNA: TGTGCCAGTATCCGGACAGTGAACACTGAAGCTTTCTTT.

This clone was counted between two and nine times. The chain recombines TRBV5-4 with TRBJ2-3, with a tentative D call TRBD2 (6 bases). The CDR3 runs 16 residues. The germline V gene has CDR1 SGHNT and CDR2 YYREEE (reference sequence). The V and J ends lost 5 bases and 0 bases respectively, with 16 bases between them. The CDR3 DNA is TGTGCCAGCAGAGCTTCGGGCGGGGCTAGCACAGATACGCAGTATTTT. This encodes CASRASGGASTDTQYF.

In its sample, this clone was seen a few times. The genes are TRBV7-3 and TRBJ2-3; TRBD2 aligns across 11 bases. Trimming cost V 2 bases and J 6 bases; bases outside gene matches: 7. CDR1 and CDR2 from the germline V gene are SGHTA and FQGTGA. The CDR3 is 16 amino acids. CDR3 nucleotides: TGTGCCAGCAGCTTAGCGGGGACTAGCGGAATTGATACGCAGTATTTT. This translates into CASSLAGTSGIDTQYF.

This clone has only a few counts. This chain uses TRBV2 with TRBJ2-2; no definite D call. The CDR3 has 12 amino acids. V was cut by 8 bases and J by 7 bases, with 11 bases left in between. Germline V gene data show CDR1 as SNHLY and CDR2 as FYNNEI. The DNA of the CDR3 is TGTGCCAGCCGCGTTGATCACGGGGAGCTGTTTTTT. Its translation: CASRVDHGELFF.

This clone was observed a handful of times. Other DNA sequences in this sample translate to the same CDR3. V and J are TRBV30 and TRBJ1-4; D unresolved. CDR1 is GTSNPN and CDR2 is SVGIG in the germline V gene (reference sequence). CDR3 length: 13 residues. V shed 2 bases and J shed 7 bases, with 11 bases lying between them. The CDR3 protein is CAWSRASGEKLFF. The CDR3 DNA sequence: TGTGCCTGGAGTAGGGCTTCGGGTGAAAAACTGTTTTTT.

V usage is TRBV5-1 and J usage is TRBJ2-3; no clear D gene. The germline V gene encodes CDR1 SGHRS and CDR2 YFSETQ. There are 16 residues in the CDR3. Trimming pared 0 bases from V and 1 base from J, leaving 12 bases between. The CDR3 protein is CASSLGSERGTDTQYF. CDR3 nucleotides: TGCGCCAGCAGCTTGGGTTCCGAAAGGGGCACAGATACGCAGTATTTT.

This clone has more than one count but fewer than ten. This chain's CDR3 is CASSSNNSPLHF. CDR3 sequence (DNA): TGTGCCAGCAGTAGTAATAATTCACCCCTCCACTTT. The chain recombines TRBV6-6 with TRBJ1-6; D unresolved. The CDR3 consists of 12 residues. The germline CDR1 and CDR2 sequences are MNHNY and SVGAGI (reference sequence). The ends were cut back, 5 bases at V and 5 bases at J, with 4 bases in the middle.

V is TRBV7-9 and J is TRBJ2-7; D unresolved. Per germline, CDR1 SEHNR and CDR2 FQNEAQ (reference sequence). This CDR3 comprises 15 residues. Trimming cost V 5 bases and J 0 bases, with 14 bases left between them. Here the CDR3 DNA reads TGTGCCAGCAGCCCCGGCCTCCCCAGCTCCTACGAGCAGTACTTC. It yields the protein CASSPGLPSSYEQYF.